What follows are 5 T cell receptor beta chains derived from one specimen sequenced in a study of T cells in Graves' hyperthyroidism and ophthalmopathy. Authors of the study amplified TCR beta CDR3 regions from RNA transcripts. An initial round of RT-PCR targeting the TCR CDR3 relied on the HTBI primer set. TCRdb independently ran MiXCR on the multiplex PCR reads; one entry per CDR3 protein. The table has fewer than 400,000 distinct CDR3 sequences, around 16% seen once. The source material was blood. The receptors were sampled from a young woman with Graves' hyperthyroidism that later progressed to Graves' ophthalmopathy.

The chain recombines TRBV4-1 with TRBJ1-2, with D possibly matching TRBD1 (5 bases). From germline, CDR1 is MGHRA and CDR2 YSYEKL. V lost 0 bases and J lost 5, with 19 bases in between. This CDR3 is built from 17 residues. DNA of the CDR3: TGCGCCAGCAGCCAAGATGGGTCTCCGGGGCGACGATATGGCTACACCTTC. Its translation is CASSQDGSPGRRYGYTF.

The V and J genes are TRBV27 and TRBJ2-1; 8 positions match TRBD2. CDR1 is MNHEY and CDR2 is SMNVEV in the germline V gene (reference sequence). The J segment lost 10 bases and the V segment lost 2 bases, leaving 10 bases of the junction unmatched. There are 15 residues in the CDR3. CDR3 loop: CASSLGLAGSREQFF. The CDR3 region has the DNA TGTGCCAGCAGTTTAGGGCTAGCGGGTAGCCGGGAGCAGTTCTTC.

The chain joins TRBV19 to TRBJ2-6; D is perhaps TRBD2 (5 bases). Trimming took off 10 bases at V and 3 bases at J, with 13 bases between the two ends. Germline CDR1 is LNHDA and CDR2 is SQIVND (reference sequence). The CDR3 totals 14 residues. CDR3 in DNA: TGTGCCACCATGGAGGAATTTGGGGCCAACGTCCTGACTTTC. It translates to CATMEEFGANVLTF.

This clonotype was detected a few times. The chain uses TRBV10-3 and TRBJ2-7; 12 nucleotides match TRBD2. V trimming: 3 bases; J trimming: 3 bases; junction bases outside the gene matches: 9. Looked up from germline, CDR1 is ENHRY and CDR2 is SYGVKD. The CDR3 has 17 amino acids. As DNA, the CDR3 is TGTGCCATCAGTGACTCAACTAGCGGGAGGTCCCTCTACGAGCAGTACTTC. This encodes CAISDSTSGRSLYEQYF.

In this sample, this clonotype turned up once. The rearrangement links TRBV10-3 to TRBJ2-7; D not certain. Trimming took off 10 bases at V and 1 base at J, with 11 bases between the two ends. From germline, CDR1 is ENHRY and CDR2 SYGVKD. There are 12 residues in the CDR3. The CDR3 DNA is TGTGCCACCGTGGACCAATCCTACGAGCAGTACTTC. As protein: CATVDQSYEQYF.